This T cell receptor (beta chain) was recorded in a study of PD-1 blockade in classical Hodgkin lymphoma (dated by TCRdb to 2020 to 2022). In terms of the full investigation: Nivolumab dosing was 3 mg/kg intravenously every 2 weeks, continuing until either disease progression or unacceptable toxicity. To define a peripheral blood immune signature of response to PD-1 blockade in classical Hodgkin lymphoma, the study combined TCR beta sequencing with CyTOF.

What the work shows at the level of the full study, not this receptor alone: Lower diversity was observed in patients in whom nivolumab was started less than 1 year after ASCT, and these patients were excluded from later analyses so that confounding by immune reconstitution would be avoided. A significant rise by C4D1 was seen in CD4+ but not CD8+ TCR diversity (p=0.0027 vs p=0.16), with the rise being most apparent in complete responders (p=0.02). Baseline TCR diversity was reported as lower in newly diagnosed patients than in healthy donors, and lower still in relapsed/refractory patients. Trial patients with a complete response had baseline diversity similar to that of newly diagnosed patients, while partial responders and progressors had significantly lower diversity. The study covered only a single clinical trial cohort, and the causes of the repertoire differences, possibly disease activity or prior therapy, were still not defined.

Note on this clone: Which antigen it targets is not known. The input lacks base qualities; no much larger clone sits a single base away.

The CDR3 measures 15 amino acids from cysteine to phenylalanine. The DNA shown is the 45-base CDR3, in frame from base 1. Reading the germline V gene gives CDR1 SGHAT and CDR2 FQNNGV. The junction shows trimming of 2 bases on V and 0 bases on J, plus 8 bases between the germline ends. Genomic DNA was isolated using the Qiagen DNeasy kit from unsorted PBMCs as well as from negatively selected CD4+ and CD8+ fractions. Using primers that anneal to V and J segments, immunoSEQ multiplex PCR amplified the TCR beta CDR3 regions. A synthetic immune receptor repertoire was used to minimize amplification bias, and any remaining bias was removed computationally after sequencing. The paper's processing steps were these. Repertoire diversity was quantified as the Shannon entropy index using custom Python scripts. The unsorted, CD4+ and CD8+ repertoires were each analyzed separately, with the exception of combined analyses, where CD4+ and CD8+ sequences were merged in silico. A clone was considered expanded if an increase in frequency of at least 2-fold after treatment relative to C1D1 was found, and a pseudocount of 0.5 was applied to clones undetected at baseline. Clones with 0 or 1 copy at C1D1 were defined as singleton clones, while clones with 2 or more copies were defined as non-singleton clones. Clones expanded in unsorted samples were labelled as CD4+, CD8+ or unknown by matching protein sequences in sorted samples from the same patient. Diversity changes from C1D1 to C4D1 were tested in paired samples using Wilcoxon tests. Imported from immuneACCESS, the table was reduced by TCRdb to in-frame sequences with V and J called. These copies leave out some clones; in studies compared against another copy, an unresolved V gene accounts for under half, and the cause of the remainder is not known. The D gene and trimming were derived from the DNA, and the V and J assignments and clone size from that table. This sample gives some 95,000 clones in total; around nine tenths of them show up just once. The ten most abundant clones make up around 2.9% of the sample.

The sample's time point, from its label and the paper: cycle 4 day 1 (C4D1), after 6 weeks of nivolumab. Relapse after autologous stem cell transplantation had occurred in all trial patients, and cohorts A, B and C were distinguished by prior brentuximab vedotin exposure. A total of around 59 patients with relapsed/refractory classical Hodgkin lymphoma made up the trial cohort, and each patient's best overall response was complete response, partial response or progressive disease. Trial patients were treated with single-agent nivolumab in the multi-cohort phase II CheckMate 205 trial. An independent review committee assessed best overall response using the 2007 International Working Group response criteria. Trial PBMCs were collected immediately before nivolumab initiation (C1D1) and during therapy at cycle 2 day 1 and cycle 4 day 1. Peripheral blood was collected in 8 mL Vacutainer Cell Preparation Tubes, from which PBMCs were isolated by centrifugation and then cryopreserved.

The sample here was peripheral blood mononuclear cells (PBMCs), taken before the fourth cycle of nivolumab. The rearranged chain carries TRBV11-2 and TRBJ1-3; no D segment can be confidently identified. This TCR came from a human donor with classical Hodgkin lymphoma. CDR3 protein: CASSLRRASGNTIYF. DNA sequence: TGTGCCAGCAGCTTAAGAAGAGCCTCTGGAAACACCATATATTTT.